The 5 T cell receptor beta chains below were found in one sample sequenced in a study of shared clonotypes between healthy human individuals (dated by TCRdb to 2019 to 2021). The library was generated by the immunoSEQ multiplex PCR assay. TCRdb limited this immuneACCESS table to in-frame rearrangements with V and J called. A share of clones is missing; checked studies link under half to unresolved V genes, and the rest is unexplained. The sample has some 980,000 clones on record, 70% to 85% of them singletons. The ten biggest clones cover approximately 1.5% of the sample. Sequenced input: memory CD4+ T cells sorted from blood. The sample's cell subset or site label, decoded: CD45RA-negative fraction. Receptor source: a man younger than 35 in good health.

The sample holds one count of this clone. V gene TRBV14 combines with J gene TRBJ2-1; 11 bases align to TRBD2. Germline V gives CDR1 SGHDN, CDR2 FVKESK. V lost 5 bases and J lost 10; bases outside the gene matches: 4. This CDR3 region has 13 residues. The CDR3 region has the DNA TGTGCCAGCAGCGCCAGACTAGCGGGAGAGCAGTTCTTC. As protein: CASSARLAGEQFF.

The chain is built from TRBV28 and TRBJ2-7; a weak D match, TRBD1 (6 bases). Trimming left V 5 bases short and J 6 bases short, with 17 bases between. The CDR3 contains 14 residues. Germline CDR1 is MDHEN and CDR2 is SYDVKM. CDR3 protein: CASSLHLQGVEQYF. The CDR3 bases are TGTGCCAGCAGTCTCCACTTACAGGGTGTCGAGCAGTACTTC.

This chain links TRBV5-1 with TRBJ2-1; D call uncertain. Trimming left V 0 bases short and J 3 bases short, with 7 bases between. Germline CDR1 and CDR2: SGHRS and YFSETQ. CDR3 length equals 14 residues. The CDR3 protein is CASSLDPNYNEQFF. CDR3 bases: TGCGCCAGCAGCTTGGACCCAAACTACAATGAGCAGTTCTTC.

The CDR3 DNA reads TGTGCCTGGAGTGTAATGACGGTGAACACTGAAGCTTTCTTT. Amino acids: CAWSVMTVNTEAFF. The chain employs TRBV30 and TRBJ1-1, with D unresolved. With 0 bases removed from V and 0 bases from J, the gap between germline ends came to 8 bases. This CDR3 contains 14 residues. Germline V gene lookup returns CDR1 GTSNPN and CDR2 SVGIG (reference sequence).

The chain recombines TRBV29-1 with TRBJ2-5, with 8 bases that match TRBD1. The germline V gene has CDR1 SQVTM and CDR2 ANQGSEA. The V and J ends lost 4 bases and 1 base, in that order; junction bases with no gene match: 2. CDR3 length: 13 amino acids. CDR3 region: CSVGQGLQETQYF. The CDR3 DNA follows: TGCAGCGTTGGACAGGGGCTCCAAGAGACCCAGTACTTC.